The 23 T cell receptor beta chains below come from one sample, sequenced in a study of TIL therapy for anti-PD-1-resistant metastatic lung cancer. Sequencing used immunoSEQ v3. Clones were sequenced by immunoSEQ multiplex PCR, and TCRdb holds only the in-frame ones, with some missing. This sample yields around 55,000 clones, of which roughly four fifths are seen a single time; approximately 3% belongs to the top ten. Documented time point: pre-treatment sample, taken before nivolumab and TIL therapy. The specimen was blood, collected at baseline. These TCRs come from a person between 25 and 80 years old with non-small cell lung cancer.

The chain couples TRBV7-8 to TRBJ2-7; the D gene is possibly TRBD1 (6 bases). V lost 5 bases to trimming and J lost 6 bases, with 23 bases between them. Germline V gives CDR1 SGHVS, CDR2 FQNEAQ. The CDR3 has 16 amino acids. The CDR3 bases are TGTGCCAGCAGCGAGAAAGCGAACCAGGGGACCAGCGAGCAGTACTTC. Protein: CASSEKANQGTSEQYF.

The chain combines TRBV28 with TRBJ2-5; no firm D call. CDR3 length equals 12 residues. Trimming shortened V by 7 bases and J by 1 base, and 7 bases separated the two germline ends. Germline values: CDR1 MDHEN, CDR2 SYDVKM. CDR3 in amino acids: CASMGPQETQYF. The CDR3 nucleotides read TGTGCCAGCATGGGCCCCCAAGAGACCCAGTACTTC.

CDR3 amino acids: CASSAGLAGGRWGNEQFF. The DNA for the CDR3 is TGTGCCAGCAGCGCGGGACTAGCGGGGGGGAGGTGGGGCAATGAGCAGTTCTTC. The chain uses TRBV7-2 and TRBJ2-1, with 16 bases fitting TRBD2. Germline V gene data show CDR1 as SGHTA and CDR2 as FQGNSA. J was trimmed by 6 bases and V by 5 bases; bases with no gene match: 10. The CDR3 has 18 residues.

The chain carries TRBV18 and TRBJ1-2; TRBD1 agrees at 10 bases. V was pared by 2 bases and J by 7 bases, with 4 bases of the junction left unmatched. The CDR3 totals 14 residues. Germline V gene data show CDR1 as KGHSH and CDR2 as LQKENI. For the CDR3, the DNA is TGTGCCAGCTCACCAGGACAGGGGGATTTTGGCTACACCTTC. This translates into CASSPGQGDFGYTF. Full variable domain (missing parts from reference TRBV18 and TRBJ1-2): NAGVMQNPRHLVRRRGQEARLRCSPMKGHSHVYWYRQLPEEGLKFMVYLQKENIIDESGMPKERFSAEFPKEGPSILRIQQVVRGDSAAYFCASSPGQGDFGYTFGSGTRLTVV.

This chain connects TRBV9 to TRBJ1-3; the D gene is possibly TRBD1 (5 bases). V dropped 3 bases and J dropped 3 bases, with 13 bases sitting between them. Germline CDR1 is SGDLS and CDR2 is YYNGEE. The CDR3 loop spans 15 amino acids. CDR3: CASSAQGSGGNTIYF. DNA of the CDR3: TGTGCCAGCAGCGCCCAGGGTAGTGGTGGAAACACCATATATTTT.

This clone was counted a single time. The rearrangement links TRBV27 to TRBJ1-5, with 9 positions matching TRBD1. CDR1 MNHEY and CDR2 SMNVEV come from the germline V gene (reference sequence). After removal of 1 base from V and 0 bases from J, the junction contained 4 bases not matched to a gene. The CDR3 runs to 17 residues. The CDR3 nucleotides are TGTGCCAGCAGTTTATTAGGGACAGGGTATAGCAATCAGCCCCAGCATTTT. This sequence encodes CASSLLGTGYSNQPQHF.

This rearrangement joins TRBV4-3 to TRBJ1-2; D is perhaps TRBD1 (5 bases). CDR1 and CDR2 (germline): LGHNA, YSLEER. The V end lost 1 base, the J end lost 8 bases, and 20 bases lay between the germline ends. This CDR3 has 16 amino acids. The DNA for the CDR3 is TGCGCCAGCAGCCAAGCCTCTACGGGCGGGGCGGGCGGCTACACCTTC. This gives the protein CASSQASTGGAGGYTF.

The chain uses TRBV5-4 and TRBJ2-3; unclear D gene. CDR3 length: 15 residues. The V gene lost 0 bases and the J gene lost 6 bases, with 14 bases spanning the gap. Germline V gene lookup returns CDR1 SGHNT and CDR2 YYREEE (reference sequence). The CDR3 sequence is CASSLEADPRDTQYF. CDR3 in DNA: TGTGCCAGCAGCTTGGAGGCAGACCCCCGCGATACGCAGTATTTT.

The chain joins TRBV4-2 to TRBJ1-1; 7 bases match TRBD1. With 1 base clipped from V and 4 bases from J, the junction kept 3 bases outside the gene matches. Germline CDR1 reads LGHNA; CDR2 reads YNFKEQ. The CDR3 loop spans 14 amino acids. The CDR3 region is CASSQVEGATEAFF. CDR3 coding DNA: TGTGCCAGCAGCCAAGTGGAGGGGGCCACTGAAGCTTTCTTT.

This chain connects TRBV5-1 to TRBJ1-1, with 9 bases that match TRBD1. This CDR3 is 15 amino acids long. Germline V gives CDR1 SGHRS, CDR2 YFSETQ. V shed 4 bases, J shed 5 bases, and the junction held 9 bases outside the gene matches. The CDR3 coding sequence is TGCGCCAGCAGCAAACAGGGGGCGGGAGATACTGAAGCTTTCTTT. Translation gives CASSKQGAGDTEAFF.

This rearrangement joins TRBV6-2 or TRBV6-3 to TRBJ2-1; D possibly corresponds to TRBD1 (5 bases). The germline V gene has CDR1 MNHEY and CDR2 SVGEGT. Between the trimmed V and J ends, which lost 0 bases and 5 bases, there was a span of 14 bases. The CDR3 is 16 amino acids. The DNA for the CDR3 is TGTGCCAGCAGTTACTCGAATAGGGGCAGAGACAATGAGCAGTTCTTC. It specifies CASSYSNRGRDNEQFF.

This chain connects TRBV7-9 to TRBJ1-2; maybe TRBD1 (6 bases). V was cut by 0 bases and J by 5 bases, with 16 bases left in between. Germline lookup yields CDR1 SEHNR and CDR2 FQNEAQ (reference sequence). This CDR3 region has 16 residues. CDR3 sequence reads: CASSLAASAGAYGYTF. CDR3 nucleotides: TGTGCCAGCAGCTTAGCCGCCTCTGCAGGGGCGTATGGCTACACCTTC.

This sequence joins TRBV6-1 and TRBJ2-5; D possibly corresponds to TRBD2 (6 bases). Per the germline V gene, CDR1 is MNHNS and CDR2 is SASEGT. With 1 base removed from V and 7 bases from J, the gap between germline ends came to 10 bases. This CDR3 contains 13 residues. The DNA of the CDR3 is TGTGCCAGCAGTGAAGGATGGCGGGGGACCCAGTACTTC. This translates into CASSEGWRGTQYF.

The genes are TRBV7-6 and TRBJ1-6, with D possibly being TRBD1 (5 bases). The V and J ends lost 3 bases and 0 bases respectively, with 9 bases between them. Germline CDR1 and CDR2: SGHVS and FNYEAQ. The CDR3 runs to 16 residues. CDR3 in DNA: TGTGCCAGCAGCTTTTATCAGGGCTCCTATAATTCACCCCTCCACTTT. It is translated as CASSFYQGSYNSPLHF.

CDR3 coding DNA: TGTGCCAGCAGCCCACGCCGACGTGTAAACACCATATATTTT. Amino acids: CASSPRRRVNTIYF. The V gene is TRBV5-6, the J gene TRBJ1-3; no clear D. V was clipped by 4 bases and J by 6 bases, with 14 bases between them. Germline CDR1 SGHDT, CDR2 YYEEEE. This CDR3 region has 14 residues.

DNA of the CDR3: TGTGCCTGGAGCGAGAGTGCCAACGTCCTGACTTTC. It specifies CAWSESANVLTF. This sequence joins TRBV30 and TRBJ2-6; D unresolved. The CDR3 spans 12 residues. Germline CDR1 reads GTSNPN; CDR2 reads SVGIG (reference sequence). V dropped 3 bases and J dropped 7 bases, with 7 bases sitting between them. Drawing the rest from reference TRBV30 and TRBJ2-6, the complete variable domain is SQTIHQWPATLVQPVGSPLSLECTVEGTSNPNLYWYRQAAGRGLQLLFYSVGIGQISSEVPQNLSASRPQDRQFILSSKKLLLSDSGFYLCAWSESANVLTFGAGSRLTVL.

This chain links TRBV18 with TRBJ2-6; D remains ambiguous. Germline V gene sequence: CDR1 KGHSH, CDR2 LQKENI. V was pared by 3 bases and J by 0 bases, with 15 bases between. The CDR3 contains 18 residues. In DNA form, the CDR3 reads TGTGCCAGCTCACCCCGAAGGGCGGAGAGCTCTGGGGCCAACGTCCTGACTTTC. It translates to CASSPRRAESSGANVLTF. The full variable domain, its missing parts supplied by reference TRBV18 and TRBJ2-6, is NAGVMQNPRHLVRRRGQEARLRCSPMKGHSHVYWYRQLPEEGLKFMVYLQKENIIDESGMPKERFSAEFPKEGPSILRIQQVVRGDSAAYFCASSPRRAESSGANVLTFGAGSRLTVL.

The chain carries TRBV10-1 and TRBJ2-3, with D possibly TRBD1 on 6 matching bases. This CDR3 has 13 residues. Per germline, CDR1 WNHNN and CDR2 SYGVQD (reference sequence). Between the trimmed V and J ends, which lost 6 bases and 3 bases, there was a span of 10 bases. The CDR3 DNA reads TGCGCCAGCAGCCTACAGGGTACAGATACGCAGTATTTT. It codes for CASSLQGTDTQYF.

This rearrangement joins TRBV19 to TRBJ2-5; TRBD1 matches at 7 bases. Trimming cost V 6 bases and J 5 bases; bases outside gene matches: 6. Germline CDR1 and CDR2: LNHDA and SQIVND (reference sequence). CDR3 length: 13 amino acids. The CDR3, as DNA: TGTGCCAGTAGCGGGACAGATGGGGAGACCCAGTACTTC. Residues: CASSGTDGETQYF.

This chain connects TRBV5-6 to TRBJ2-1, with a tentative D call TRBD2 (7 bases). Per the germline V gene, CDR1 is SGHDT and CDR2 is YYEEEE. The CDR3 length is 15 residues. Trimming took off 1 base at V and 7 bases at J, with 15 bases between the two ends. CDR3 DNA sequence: TGTGCCAGCAGCTTGATCCGGGGGGCACTGAATGAGCAGTTCTTC. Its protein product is CASSLIRGALNEQFF.

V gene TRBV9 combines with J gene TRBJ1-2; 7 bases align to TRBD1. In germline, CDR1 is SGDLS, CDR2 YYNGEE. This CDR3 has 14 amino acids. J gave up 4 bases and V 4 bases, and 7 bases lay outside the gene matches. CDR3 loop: CASSSSGTVYGYTF. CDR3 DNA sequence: TGTGCCAGCAGCAGTTCCGGGACAGTCTATGGCTACACCTTC.

CDR3 protein: CASSPWDGNTEAFF. The CDR3 coding sequence is TGTGCCAGCAGCCCCTGGGACGGGAACACTGAAGCTTTCTTT. The gene calls are TRBV28 and TRBJ1-1, with D maybe TRBD1 (5 bases). The germline V and J ends were trimmed by 6 bases and 1 base, with 12 bases remaining between them. Germline-derived CDR1 and CDR2 are MDHEN and SYDVKM. This CDR3 is 14 amino acids long.

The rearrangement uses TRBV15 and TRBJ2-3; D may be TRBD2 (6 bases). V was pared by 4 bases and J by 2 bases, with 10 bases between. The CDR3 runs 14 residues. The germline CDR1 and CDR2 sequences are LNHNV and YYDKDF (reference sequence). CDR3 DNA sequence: TGTGCCACCAGCATACTGCGGGACACAGATACGCAGTATTTT. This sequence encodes CATSILRDTDTQYF.